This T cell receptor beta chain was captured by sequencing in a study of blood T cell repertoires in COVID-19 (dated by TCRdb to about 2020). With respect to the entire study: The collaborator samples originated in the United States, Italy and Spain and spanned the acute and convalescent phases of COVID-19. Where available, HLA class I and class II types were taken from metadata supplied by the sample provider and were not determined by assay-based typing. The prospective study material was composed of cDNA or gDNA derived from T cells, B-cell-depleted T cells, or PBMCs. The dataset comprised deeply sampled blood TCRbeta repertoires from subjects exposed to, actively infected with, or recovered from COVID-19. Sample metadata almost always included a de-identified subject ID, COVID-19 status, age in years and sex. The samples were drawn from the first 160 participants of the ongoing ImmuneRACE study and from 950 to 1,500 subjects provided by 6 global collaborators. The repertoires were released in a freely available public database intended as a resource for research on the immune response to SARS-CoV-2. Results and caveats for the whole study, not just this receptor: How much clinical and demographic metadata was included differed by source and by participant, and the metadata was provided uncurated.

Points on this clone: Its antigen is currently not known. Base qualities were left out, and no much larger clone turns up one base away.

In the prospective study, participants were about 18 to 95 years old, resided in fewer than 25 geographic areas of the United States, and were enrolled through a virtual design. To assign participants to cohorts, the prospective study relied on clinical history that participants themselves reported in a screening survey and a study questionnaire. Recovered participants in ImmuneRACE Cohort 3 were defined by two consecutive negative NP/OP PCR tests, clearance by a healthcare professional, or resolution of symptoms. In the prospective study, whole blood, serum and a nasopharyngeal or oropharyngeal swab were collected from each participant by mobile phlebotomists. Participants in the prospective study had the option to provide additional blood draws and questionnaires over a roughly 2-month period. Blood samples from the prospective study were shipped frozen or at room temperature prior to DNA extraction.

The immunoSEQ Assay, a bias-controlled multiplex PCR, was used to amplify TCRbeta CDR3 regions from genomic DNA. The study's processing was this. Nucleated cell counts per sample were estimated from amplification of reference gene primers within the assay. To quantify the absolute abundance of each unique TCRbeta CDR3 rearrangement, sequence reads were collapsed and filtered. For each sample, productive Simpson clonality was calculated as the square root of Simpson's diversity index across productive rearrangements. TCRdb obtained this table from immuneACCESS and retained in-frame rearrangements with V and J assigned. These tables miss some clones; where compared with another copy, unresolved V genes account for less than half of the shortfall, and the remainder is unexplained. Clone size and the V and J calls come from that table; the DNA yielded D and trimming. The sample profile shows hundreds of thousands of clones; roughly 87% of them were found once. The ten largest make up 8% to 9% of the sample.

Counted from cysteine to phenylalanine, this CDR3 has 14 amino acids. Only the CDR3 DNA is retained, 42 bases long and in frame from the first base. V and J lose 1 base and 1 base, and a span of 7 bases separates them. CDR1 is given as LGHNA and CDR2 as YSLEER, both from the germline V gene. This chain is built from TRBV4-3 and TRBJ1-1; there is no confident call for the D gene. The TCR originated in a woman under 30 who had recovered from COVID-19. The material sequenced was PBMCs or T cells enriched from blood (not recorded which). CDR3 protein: CASSQVSWNTEAFF. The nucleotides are TGCGCCAGCAGCCAAGTTAGTTGGAACACTGAAGCTTTCTTT.